This T cell receptor (beta chain) is drawn from a study of response to subunit inactivated influenza vaccine. This clonotype was observed a handful of times. The CDR3 loop spans 16 amino acids. The germline V and J ends were trimmed by 6 bases and 0 bases, with 12 bases remaining between them. A single record per CDR3 protein comes from TCRdb applying MiXCR to the RT-PCR reads. The profile shows about 570,000 distinct CDR3 sequences, about 11% of them singletons. A further study also used this sample, focusing on T cells expressing NK-cell markers. Per that study: TCR beta libraries carry UMIs added by 5'RACE template switching.

V usage is TRBV12-3 or TRBV12-4 and J usage is TRBJ1-6, with no clear D. Sequencing used PBMCs from blood, obtained on the day of vaccination. The TCR originated in a middle-aged man who received an inactivated influenza vaccine. The CDR3 spells CASSPRRSSYNSPLHF. The CDR3 DNA sequence: TGTGCCAGCAGCCCGCGCCGGAGCTCCTATAATTCACCCCTCCACTTT.